This T cell receptor (beta chain) was sequenced during a study of CD8 T cells in ankylosing spondylitis. The germline CDR1 and CDR2 sequences are SGHRS and YFSETQ. Trimming took 4 bases from V and 4 from J; bases not matched to a gene: 3. The CDR3 is 15 amino acids. This clonotype has just a few counts. TCRdb reprocessed the 5' RACE reads with MiXCR, giving one entry per CDR3 protein. Among more than 300,000 distinct CDR3 sequences, roughly 11% were seen once, and the ten largest hold roughly 9.2%. This TCR derives from a female donor with ankylosing spondylitis or in good health (not recorded which). Sequenced: blood, either unsorted or a sorted T cell fraction (not recorded which). The chain employs TRBV5-1 and TRBJ2-3, with 13 nucleotides matching TRBD2. CDR3 residues: CASSLTSGRPDTQYF. Written as DNA, the CDR3 is TGCGCCAGCAGCCTGACTAGCGGGAGGCCAGATACGCAGTATTTT.